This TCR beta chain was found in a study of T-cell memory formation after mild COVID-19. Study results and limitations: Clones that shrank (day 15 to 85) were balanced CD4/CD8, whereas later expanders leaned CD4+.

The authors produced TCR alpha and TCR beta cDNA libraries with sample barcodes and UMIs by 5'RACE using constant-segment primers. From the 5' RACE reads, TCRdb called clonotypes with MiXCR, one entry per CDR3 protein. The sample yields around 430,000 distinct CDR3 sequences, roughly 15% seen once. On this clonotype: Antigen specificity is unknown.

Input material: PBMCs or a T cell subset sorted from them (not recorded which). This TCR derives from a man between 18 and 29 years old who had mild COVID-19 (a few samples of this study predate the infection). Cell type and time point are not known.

The CDR3 DNA reads as TGCAGTGCTAGAGCCAGTGCGGAAAAACTGTTTTTT. As protein: CSARASAEKLFF. The chain carries TRBV20-1 and TRBJ1-4; D unresolved. Trimming took 1 base from V and 8 from J, leaving 8 bases between them. The CDR3 is 12 amino acids. Germline lookup yields CDR1 DFQATT and CDR2 SNEGSKA (reference sequence).